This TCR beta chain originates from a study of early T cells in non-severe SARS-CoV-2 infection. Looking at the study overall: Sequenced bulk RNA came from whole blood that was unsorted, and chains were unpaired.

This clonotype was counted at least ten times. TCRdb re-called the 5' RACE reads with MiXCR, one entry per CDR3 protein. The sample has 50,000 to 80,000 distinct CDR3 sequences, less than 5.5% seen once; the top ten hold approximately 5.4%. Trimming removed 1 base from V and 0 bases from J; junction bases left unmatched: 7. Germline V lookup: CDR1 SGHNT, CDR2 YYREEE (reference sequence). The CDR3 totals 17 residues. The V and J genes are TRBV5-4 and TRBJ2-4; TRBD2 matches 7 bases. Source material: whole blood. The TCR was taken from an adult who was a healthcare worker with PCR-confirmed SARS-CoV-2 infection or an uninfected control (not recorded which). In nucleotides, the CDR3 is TGTGCCAGCAGCTTGCCCTGGGGGGGATTAGCCAAAAACATTCAGTACTTC. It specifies CASSLPWGGLAKNIQYF.